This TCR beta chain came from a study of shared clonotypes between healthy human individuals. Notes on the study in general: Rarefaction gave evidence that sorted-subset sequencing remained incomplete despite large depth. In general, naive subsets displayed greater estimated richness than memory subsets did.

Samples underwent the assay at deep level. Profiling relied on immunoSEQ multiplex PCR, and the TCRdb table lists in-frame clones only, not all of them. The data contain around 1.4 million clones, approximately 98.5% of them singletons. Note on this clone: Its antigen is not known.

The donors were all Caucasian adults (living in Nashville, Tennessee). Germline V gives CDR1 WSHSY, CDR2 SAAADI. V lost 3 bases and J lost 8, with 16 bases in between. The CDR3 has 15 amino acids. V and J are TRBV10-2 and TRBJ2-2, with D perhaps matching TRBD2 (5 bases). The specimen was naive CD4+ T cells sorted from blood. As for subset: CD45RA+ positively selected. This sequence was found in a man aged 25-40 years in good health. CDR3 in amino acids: CASSDPWRVVGELFF. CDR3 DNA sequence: TGCGCCAGCAGTGACCCTTGGCGGGTTGTGGGGGAGCTGTTTTTT.